This paragraph covers one TCR beta chain sequence. No antigen is known for it. The sample is drawn from a study of T cell responses to AZD1222 COVID-19 vaccine. The study's findings and limits: At baseline, seropositivity was found in only five or six AZD1222 recipients. Spike-specific TCR breadth rose after two AZD1222 doses, and depth rose as well.

The assay was immunoSEQ multiplex PCR, and TCRdb's table has in-frame clones only and misses some. The sample lists roughly 120,000 clones; 80% to 85% were seen once. Sample: peripheral blood, taken on day 0 of AZD1222 vaccination. The TCR originated in an adult in good health.

The CDR3 sequence is CASSVTYPGTGITGELFF. The CDR3 region has the DNA TGTGCCAGCAGCGTTACATATCCCGGGACAGGGATCACCGGGGAGCTGTTTTTT. V is TRBV9 and J is TRBJ2-2; 9 bases map to TRBD1. V was clipped by 2 bases and J by 4 bases; unmatched bases: 12. Germline V gives CDR1 SGDLS, CDR2 YYNGEE. The CDR3 runs to 18 residues.